Sequencing of this T cell receptor (beta chain) was carried out in a study of T cells in Graves' hyperthyroidism and ophthalmopathy. This CDR3 spans 12 amino acids. V was trimmed by 4 bases and J by 5 bases, leaving 9 bases between them. Germline CDR1 SGHRS, CDR2 YFSETQ. TCR beta CDR3 region amplification was performed from RNA transcripts. HTBI primers were the set used in a first-round RT-PCR of the TCR CDR3. TCRdb analysed the multiplex PCR reads with MiXCR anew, one entry per CDR3 protein. This table holds about 480,000 distinct CDR3 sequences, 13% to 15% found once. Many counts were recorded for this clonotype.

This clonotype was obtained from a woman aged 18 to 35 with Graves' hyperthyroidism. The sequenced material came from blood. The rearrangement links TRBV5-1 to TRBJ1-1; D ambiguous. The CDR3 nucleotides read TGCGCCAGCAGCAAGGGTGGGACTGAAGCTTTCTTT. Its protein product is CASSKGGTEAFF.